Sequencing of this T cell receptor (beta chain) was carried out in a study of CXCR3-negative and CXCR3-positive naive CD8 T cells. Germline CDR1 SGHVS, CDR2 FQNEAQ. The CDR3 covers 13 residues. Via 5' RACE with UMI labels, TRB cDNA libraries were prepared. TCRdb reanalyzed the 5' RACE reads, giving one entry per CDR3 protein sequence and no DNA. The sample has roughly 89,000 distinct CDR3 sequences; the top ten hold about 1.5%. This chain connects TRBV7-8 to TRBJ2-2; no DNA is available, so the TRBD1 call from TCRdb remains unchecked. Sequences were obtained from naive CXCR3- CD8+ T cells from blood. Subset reported: CD45RO-CCR7+CD27+CD95- naive CD8+ T cells lacking CXCR3 (TNR3-). The clonotype originates from a human donor in good health. Some clones in this sample may be carry-over from other donors' samples. Here the CDR3 reads CVWGTANTGELFF.